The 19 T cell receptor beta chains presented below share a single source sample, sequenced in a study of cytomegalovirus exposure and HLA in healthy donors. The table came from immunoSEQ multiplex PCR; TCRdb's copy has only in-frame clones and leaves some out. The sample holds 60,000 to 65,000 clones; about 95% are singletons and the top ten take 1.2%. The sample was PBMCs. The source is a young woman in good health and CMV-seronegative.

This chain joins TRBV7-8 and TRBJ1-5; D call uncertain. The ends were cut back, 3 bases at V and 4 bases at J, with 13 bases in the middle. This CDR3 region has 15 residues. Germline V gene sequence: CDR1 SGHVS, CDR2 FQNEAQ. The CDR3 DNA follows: TGTGCCAGCAGCTTGTGGGTGGGCGGGAATCAGCCCCAGCATTTT. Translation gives CASSLWVGGNQPQHF.

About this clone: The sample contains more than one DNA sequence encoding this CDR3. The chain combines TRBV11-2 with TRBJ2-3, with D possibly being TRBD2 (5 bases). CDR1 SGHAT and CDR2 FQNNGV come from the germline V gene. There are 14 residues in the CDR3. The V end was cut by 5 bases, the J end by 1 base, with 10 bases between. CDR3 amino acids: CASSPRTGTDTQYF. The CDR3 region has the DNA TGTGCCAGCAGCCCCAGGACTGGCACAGATACGCAGTATTTT.

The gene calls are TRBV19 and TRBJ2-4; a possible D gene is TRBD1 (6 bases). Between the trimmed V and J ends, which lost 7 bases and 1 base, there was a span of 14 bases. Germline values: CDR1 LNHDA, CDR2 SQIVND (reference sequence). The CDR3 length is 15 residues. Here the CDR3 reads CASNWGPEAKNIQYF. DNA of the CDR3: TGTGCCAGTAATTGGGGGCCGGAGGCCAAAAACATTCAGTACTTC.

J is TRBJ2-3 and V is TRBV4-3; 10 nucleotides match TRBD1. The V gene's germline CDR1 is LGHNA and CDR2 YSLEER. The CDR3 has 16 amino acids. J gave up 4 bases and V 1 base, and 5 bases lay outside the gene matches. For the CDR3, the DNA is TGCGCCAGCAGCCAAGGCGGGACAGGGGTTGCAGATACGCAGTATTTT. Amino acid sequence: CASSQGGTGVADTQYF.

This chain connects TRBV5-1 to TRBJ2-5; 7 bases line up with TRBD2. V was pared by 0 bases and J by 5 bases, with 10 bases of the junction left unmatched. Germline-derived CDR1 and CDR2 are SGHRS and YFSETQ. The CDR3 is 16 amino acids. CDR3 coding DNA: TGCGCCAGCAGCTTGGCCGAGATACGGGGAGGGGAGACCCAGTACTTC. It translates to CASSLAEIRGGETQYF.

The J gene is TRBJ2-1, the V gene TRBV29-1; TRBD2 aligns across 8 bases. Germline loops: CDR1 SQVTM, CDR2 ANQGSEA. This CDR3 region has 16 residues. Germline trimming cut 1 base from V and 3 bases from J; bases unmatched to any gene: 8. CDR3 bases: TGCAGCGTTGAAGGAAATAGCGGGACGAACTACAATGAGCAGTTCTTC. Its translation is CSVEGNSGTNYNEQFF.

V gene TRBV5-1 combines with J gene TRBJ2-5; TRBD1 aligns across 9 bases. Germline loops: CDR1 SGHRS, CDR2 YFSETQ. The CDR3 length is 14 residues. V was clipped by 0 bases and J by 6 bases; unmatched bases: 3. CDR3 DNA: TGCGCCAGCAGCTTGGCTGGACAGGGGAAGACCCAGTACTTC. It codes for CASSLAGQGKTQYF.

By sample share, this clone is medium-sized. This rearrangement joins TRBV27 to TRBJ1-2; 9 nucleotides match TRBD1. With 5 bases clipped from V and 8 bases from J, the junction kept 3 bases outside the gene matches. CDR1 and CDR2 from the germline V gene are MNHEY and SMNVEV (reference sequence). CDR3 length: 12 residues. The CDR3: CASSTGGGGYTF. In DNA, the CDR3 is TGTGCCAGCAGTACAGGGGGCGGGGGCTACACCTTC.

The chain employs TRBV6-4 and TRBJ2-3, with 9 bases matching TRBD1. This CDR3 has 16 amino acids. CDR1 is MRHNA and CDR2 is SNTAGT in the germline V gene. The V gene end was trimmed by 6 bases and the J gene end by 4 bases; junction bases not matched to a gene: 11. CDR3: CASSKQGADIADTQYF. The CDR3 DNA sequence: TGTGCCAGCAGCAAACAGGGGGCGGACATCGCAGATACGCAGTATTTT.

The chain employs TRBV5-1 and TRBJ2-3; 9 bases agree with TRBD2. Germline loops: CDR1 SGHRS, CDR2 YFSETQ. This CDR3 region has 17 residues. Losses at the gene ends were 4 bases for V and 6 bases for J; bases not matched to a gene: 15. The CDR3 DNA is TGCGCCAGCAGCCCCTCCGGGACTAGCCGGGTCGTGGATACGCAGTATTTT. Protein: CASSPSGTSRVVDTQYF.

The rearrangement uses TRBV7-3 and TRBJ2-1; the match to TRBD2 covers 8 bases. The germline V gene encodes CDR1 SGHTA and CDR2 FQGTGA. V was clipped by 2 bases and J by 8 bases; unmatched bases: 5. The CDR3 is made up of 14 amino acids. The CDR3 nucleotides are TGTGCCAGCAGCTTAGCGGGAGGCGGGGATGAGCAGTTCTTC. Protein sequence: CASSLAGGGDEQFF.

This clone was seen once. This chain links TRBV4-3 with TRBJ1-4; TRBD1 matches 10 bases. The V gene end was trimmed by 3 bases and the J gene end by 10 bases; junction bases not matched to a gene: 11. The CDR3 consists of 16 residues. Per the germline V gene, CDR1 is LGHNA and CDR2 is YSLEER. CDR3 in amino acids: CASSQSTGTGVVKLFF. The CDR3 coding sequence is TGCGCCAGCAGCCAGTCAACCGGGACAGGGGTGGTAAAACTGTTTTTT.

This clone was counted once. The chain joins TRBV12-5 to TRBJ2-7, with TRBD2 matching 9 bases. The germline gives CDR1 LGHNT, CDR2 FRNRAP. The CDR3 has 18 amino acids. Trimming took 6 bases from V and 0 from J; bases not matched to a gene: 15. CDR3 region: CASGHRPTTSGRSYEQYF. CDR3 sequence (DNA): TGTGCTAGTGGCCACCGCCCCACAACTAGCGGGCGCTCCTACGAGCAGTACTTC.

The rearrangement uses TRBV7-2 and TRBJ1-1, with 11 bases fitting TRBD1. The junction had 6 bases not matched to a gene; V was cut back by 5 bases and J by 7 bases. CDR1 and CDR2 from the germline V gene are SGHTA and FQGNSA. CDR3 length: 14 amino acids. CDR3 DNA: TGTGCCAGCAGCATTGGACAGGGGGCCGTTGAAGCTTTCTTT. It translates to CASSIGQGAVEAFF.

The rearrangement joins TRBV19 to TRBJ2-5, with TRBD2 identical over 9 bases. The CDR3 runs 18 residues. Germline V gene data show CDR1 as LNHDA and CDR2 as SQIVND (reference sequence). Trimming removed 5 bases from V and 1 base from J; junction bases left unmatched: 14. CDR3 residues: CASSPPPRGSGGQETQYF. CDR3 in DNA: TGTGCCAGTAGTCCACCCCCCCGGGGTAGCGGGGGCCAAGAGACCCAGTACTTC. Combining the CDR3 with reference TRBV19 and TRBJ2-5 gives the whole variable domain DGGITQSPKYLFRKEGQNVTLSCEQNLNHDAMYWYRQDPGQGLRLIYYSQIVNDFQKGDIAEGYSVSREKKESFPLTVTSAQKNPTAFYLCASSPPPRGSGGQETQYFGPGTRLLVL.

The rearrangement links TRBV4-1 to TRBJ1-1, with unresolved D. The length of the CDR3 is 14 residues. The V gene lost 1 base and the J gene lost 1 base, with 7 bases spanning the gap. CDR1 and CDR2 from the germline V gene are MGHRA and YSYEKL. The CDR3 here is CASSQGGRNTEAFF. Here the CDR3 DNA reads TGCGCCAGCAGCCAAGGCGGGAGGAACACTGAAGCTTTCTTT.

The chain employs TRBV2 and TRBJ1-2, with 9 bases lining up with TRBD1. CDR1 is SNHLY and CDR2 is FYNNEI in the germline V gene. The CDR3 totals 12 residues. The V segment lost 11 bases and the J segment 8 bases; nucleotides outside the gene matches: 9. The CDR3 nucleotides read TGTGCCGGGGACAGGGAGGGGTACGGCTACACCTTC. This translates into CAGDREGYGYTF.

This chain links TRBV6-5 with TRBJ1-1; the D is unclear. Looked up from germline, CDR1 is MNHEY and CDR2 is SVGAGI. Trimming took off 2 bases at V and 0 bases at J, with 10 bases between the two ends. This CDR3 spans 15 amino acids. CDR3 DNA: TGTGCCAGCAGTTACAGGGAGGGCGTGAACACTGAAGCTTTCTTT. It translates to CASSYREGVNTEAFF.

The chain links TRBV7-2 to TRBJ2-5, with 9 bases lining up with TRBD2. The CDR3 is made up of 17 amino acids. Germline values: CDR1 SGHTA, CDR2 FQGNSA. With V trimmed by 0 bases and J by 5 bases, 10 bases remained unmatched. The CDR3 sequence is CASSLALLAGRVETQYF. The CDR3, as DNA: TGTGCCAGCAGCTTAGCGCTGCTAGCGGGAAGGGTGGAGACCCAGTACTTC.